Included here is one T cell receptor beta chain sequence, with context. Its target is unknown. These data come from a study of T-cell reconstitution after alpha-beta-depleted transplantation in children. Library preparation (for TCRbeta) was performed with unique molecular identifiers. In TCRdb, the PCR reads were re-called with MiXCR into one record per CDR3 protein. In the table there are about a million distinct CDR3 sequences, roughly 29% of which are singletons. General study points: From surviving recipient T cells and thymic progenitors came the high day-60 TCRbeta diversity observed in some patients. Newly produced T cells mostly provided counts and TCRbeta diversity after one year, as hyperexpanded clones declined. Reports say that about two months after transplant, the alpha-beta T cells came out of several hundred graft clones that had expanded.

The TCR originated in a boy younger than two who had a stem cell transplant for SCID, so the T cells may come from the graft donor. Sequences were derived from PBMCs, mostly from graft donor cells, sampled 360 days after TCRalphabeta/CD19-depleted stem cell transplant.

CDR3 loop: CATRTANTGELFF. The CDR3 region has the DNA TGTGCCACCCGGACGGCGAACACCGGGGAGCTGTTTTTT. The J gene is TRBJ2-2, the V gene TRBV6-1; D not certain. In germline, CDR1 is MNHNS, CDR2 SASEGT. Trimming removed 10 bases from V and 0 bases from J, with 9 bases in between. There are 13 residues in the CDR3.